This TCR beta chain was sequenced during a study of blood T cell repertoires in COVID-19. Per the original methods: Reference gene primer amplification gave nucleated cell count estimates. Profiled with immunoSEQ multiplex PCR; TCRdb holds only in-frame clones, not every one. The DNA gave D and trimming, while V, J and clone size come from that table. The top ten hold more than 6% of the sample, which has 110,000 or so clones, approximately 90% seen once. The CDR3 consists of 16 residues. J was trimmed by 1 base and V by 1 base; bases with no gene match: 3. In germline, CDR1 is SGHVS, CDR2 FNYEAQ. This clone was seen a few times.

The source material was peripheral blood. The V gene is TRBV7-6, the J gene TRBJ2-1, with 8 bases fitting TRBD2. The receptor's source is a human donor in a cohort sampled during active COVID-19. The CDR3 reads CASSLGASGSYNEQFF. As DNA, the CDR3 is TGTGCCAGCAGCTTAGGAGCTAGCGGGTCCTACAATGAGCAGTTCTTC.